This TCR beta chain came from a study of neurological immune-mediated disorders. This clonotype appeared many times. TCRdb re-called the 5' RACE reads with MiXCR, one entry per CDR3 protein. This sample yields 57,000 or so distinct CDR3 sequences, of which around 10% are seen a single time; approximately 1.8% belongs to the top ten. V was shortened by 3 bases and J by 4 bases, with 13 bases between the two germline ends. This CDR3 spans 15 amino acids. The genes are TRBV12-3 or TRBV12-4 and TRBJ1-3, with D perhaps matching TRBD1 (5 bases). The sample comprised PBMCs. The sequence was obtained from a man between 60 and 70 years old in good health. The CDR3 region is CASSFGGGRGNTIYF. The CDR3 nucleotides read TGTGCCAGCAGTTTCGGGGGAGGTAGAGGAAACACCATATATTTT.